This T cell receptor beta chain was observed in a study of blood T cells in healthy people across ages. About the study: About one barcoded beta molecule per two T cells was captured by template switching. The study, taken as a whole, reports: Versus aged donors, long-lived donors had higher diversity and more naive CD4+ cells.

A second PCR of about 6 to 11 cycles used a sample-barcoded 5' primer and a J-beta primer mix. TCRdb used MiXCR to reprocess the 5' RACE reads, holding one entry per CDR3 protein. The data show around 1,800,000 distinct CDR3 sequences, with about two fifths seen just once and 23% held by the top ten. On this clonotype: Its antigen remains unidentified.

The source is a human donor in good health. Sample: blood.

CDR3 region: CASSQVGDYQETQYF. In DNA, the CDR3 is TGTGCCAGCAGCCAAGTAGGGGACTACCAAGAGACCCAGTACTTC. The chain has TRBV3-1 and TRBJ2-5; D perhaps matches TRBD2 (6 bases). Looked up from germline, CDR1 is LGHDT and CDR2 is YNNKEL (reference sequence). This CDR3 region has 15 residues. V lost 1 base and J 0 bases, leaving 9 bases between the germline ends.